Described below is a single T cell receptor (beta chain) sequence and its context. The CDR3 spans 16 residues. V was shortened by 2 bases and J by 2 bases, with 17 bases between the two germline ends. From germline, CDR1 is SGHRS and CDR2 YFSETQ. For TCRbeta, the library was prepared with unique molecular identifiers. Using its own MiXCR run on the PCR reads, TCRdb lists one record per CDR3 protein. Altogether approximately 350,000 distinct CDR3 sequences are present, about 9.4% being singletons, with the ten largest covering approximately 2.3%. This specimen belongs to a study of T-cell reconstitution after alpha-beta-depleted transplantation in children.

This TCR derives from a human donor who donated a stem cell graft to a child with acute lymphoblastic leukemia. J is TRBJ2-7 and V is TRBV5-1; D unresolved. Material: PBMCs from the stem cell graft donor, obtained from the stem cell graft. CDR3 bases: TGCGCCAGCAGCTTATTCCCTACGACCCTGACCTACGAGCAGTACTTC. This codes for CASSLFPTTLTYEQYF.